A single T cell receptor (beta chain) is shown here with its context. This entry is derived from a study of T cells in Graves' hyperthyroidism and ophthalmopathy. TCR beta CDR3 region amplification was performed from RNA transcripts. The HTBI primer set was used in a first-round RT-PCR of the TCR CDR3. TCRdb reanalysed the multiplex PCR reads using MiXCR and keeps one entry per CDR3 protein. The sample yields under 300,000 distinct CDR3 sequences, about 14% seen once. Source material for PBMCs was more than 7.5 ml fresh peripheral blood. This TCR came from a woman younger than 45 with Graves' hyperthyroidism that later progressed to Graves' ophthalmopathy. Material for sequencing was blood.

The chain's CDR3 is CSASETETARAGAFF. In DNA form, the CDR3 reads TGCAGTGCTAGCGAGACGGAGACCGCCCGAGCTGGGGCTTTCTTT. The J gene is TRBJ1-1, the V gene TRBV20-1; D call uncertain. Germline-derived CDR1 and CDR2 are DFQATT and SNEGSKA (reference sequence). The CDR3 length is 15 residues. Trimming pared 3 bases from V and 11 bases from J, leaving 25 bases between.